This TCR beta chain was sequenced in a study of blood T cell repertoires in COVID-19. Study overall: PBMCs, B-cell-depleted T cells, or T cells provided the cDNA or gDNA that made up the material.

Assay: immunoSEQ multiplex PCR; the TCRdb copy retains only in-frame clones and omits some. The top ten hold approximately 2% of the sample, which has hundreds of thousands of clones, roughly 85% seen once. This CDR3 has 15 amino acids. The V gene end was trimmed by 2 bases and the J gene end by 7 bases; junction bases not matched to a gene: 5. The germline gives CDR1 MNHEY, CDR2 SVGAGI. The chain joins TRBV6-5 to TRBJ1-1, with 12 positions matching TRBD1. Sequenced: PBMCs or T cells enriched from blood (not recorded which). This TCR derives from a woman younger than 35 with acute COVID-19. The CDR3 here is CASSYPGQGAREAFF. DNA for the CDR3: TGTGCCAGCAGTTACCCGGGACAGGGGGCTCGTGAAGCTTTCTTT.